This T cell receptor beta chain was captured by sequencing in a study of T cell responses to AZD1222 COVID-19 vaccine (dated by TCRdb to the early 2020s). At the level of the whole study: AZD1222 recipients with second doses at about 4 weeks or about 12 weeks were pooled, because spike-specific TCR depth and breadth did not differ between schedules. Trial participants were enrolled into age subgroups of 18-55, 56-69 and 70-plus years, which contained approximately 150, 30 and 60 TCR-sequenced participants, respectively. A total of just over 230 trial participants underwent TCR sequencing, of whom some 200 had received two doses of AZD1222 and 26 had received two doses of the MenACWY control vaccine. The investigation overall reported the following: Because no day 14 peak-response samples were available, the repertoires could be characterized only after the peak T cell response. After two AZD1222 doses, spike-specific TCR breadth and depth were significantly higher than at day 0 and than in MenACWY recipients. Reportedly, almost half of the unique spike-specific TCRs recognized epitopes lying outside the regions that are mutated in the B.1.351 and B.1.1.7 variants. The 56-69-year group was small, and its depth increase did not reach significance, likely because of low power. Vaccine-associated CD4 TCRs spanned the whole spike protein, with dominant responses in regions 160-218 and 743-854. Most participants were white British and females outnumbered males, and the authors suggested that clonal diversity may have been underestimated. Conclusions about previously exposed vaccinees are limited, since just a handful of AZD1222 recipients were seropositive for SARS-CoV-2 at baseline.

In the germline V gene (reference sequence), CDR1 corresponds to SGHKS and CDR2 to YYEKEE. Reading from cysteine to phenylalanine, the CDR3 counts 14 amino acids. Only CDR3 DNA is held: 42 bases, read in frame from base 1. At the junction V is shortened by 4 bases and J by 9 bases; bases outside the gene matches: 6. The CDR3 regions of human TCRbeta chains were analyzed by immunosequencing. Under the source paper's analysis protocol: TCRs in the repertoires were compared against a reference library of SARS-CoV-2-specific TCRs that had been generated with the MIRA antigen-specificity platform. Breadth meant the fraction of unique TCRs that were SARS-CoV-2-associated, whereas depth meant the fraction of total T cells that were SARS-CoV-2-associated. Using the MIRA data, each spike-specific TCR was mapped to the spike region that the TCR reacts to and placed in a CD4 or CD8 class. Log10-transformed breadth and depth values were compared by one-way ANOVA with Sidak's multiple comparisons tests. TCRdb provides this immuneACCESS table in a form limited to in-frame rearrangements. Some clones are lacking; in checked studies, under half of them reflect an unresolved V gene, and why the rest are absent is not known. V and J calls and clone size are copied from that table; D and trimming were computed from the DNA. This sample has just under 55,000 clones in its table, and 70% to 90% of those were observed once. Roughly 2% of the sample rests with the top ten.

This specimen's time point label, interpreted: baseline before first vaccination. Samples from vaccinated people were obtained from the UK trials COV001 and COV002, which included a single-blind randomized controlled phase 2/3 trial of AZD1222 (ChAdOx1 nCoV-19) in healthy adults. For TCRbeta chain sequencing, PBMC samples were collected from trial participants at day 0 and at day 28 after the second dose. In the case of this clone: There is no known antigen for this receptor. No much larger clone is present one base from it, and per-base qualities are unavailable.

The clonotype was recovered from an adult in good health. The chain is encoded by TRBV5-5 joined to TRBJ2-1, and 11 bases in between align with TRBD2. The starting material was peripheral blood, obtained on day 0 of AZD1222 vaccination. The DNA is as follows: TGTGCCAGCAGCACCCCGACTAGCGGGATTGAGCAGTTCTTC. This sequence encodes CASSTPTSGIEQFF.